This entry lists 20 T cell receptor beta chains sequenced from one sample in a study of T-cell reconstitution after alpha-beta-depleted transplantation in children. Unique molecular identifiers were incorporated during preparation of the TCRbeta library. Via MiXCR, TCRdb re-called the PCR reads, giving one row per CDR3 protein. The table shows over 300,000 distinct CDR3 sequences, with 10% occurring only once. Source: PBMCs from the stem cell graft donor, taken from the stem cell graft. These receptors came from a human donor who donated a stem cell graft to a child with acute lymphoblastic leukemia.

The J gene is TRBJ2-1, the V gene TRBV9; D is tentatively TRBD1 or TRBD2 (5 bases each). The CDR3 has 16 residues. Germline V gene lookup returns CDR1 SGDLS and CDR2 YYNGEE. V lost 0 bases and J 9 bases, leaving 19 bases between the germline ends. In DNA form, the CDR3 reads TGTGCCAGCAGCGTAGGAGGGAAGGGGACGACGGGTGAGCAGTTCTTC. Protein: CASSVGGKGTTGEQFF. Full variable domain (missing parts from reference TRBV9 and TRBJ2-1): DSGVTQTPKHLITATGQRVTLRCSPRSGDLSVYWYQQSLDQGLQFLIQYYNGEERAKGNILERFSAQQFPDLHSELNLSSLELGDSALYFCASSVGGKGTTGEQFFGPGTRLTVL.

This clonotype was observed a handful of times. The chain uses TRBV15 and TRBJ2-3, with no clear D. With 3 bases removed from V and 5 bases from J, the gap between germline ends came to 12 bases. This CDR3 contains 14 residues. Germline lookup yields CDR1 LNHNV and CDR2 YYDKDF (reference sequence). The DNA for the CDR3 is TGTGCCACCAGCAGTGAAGCTTCCGGAGATACGCAGTATTTT. Translating gives CATSSEASGDTQYF.

This clonotype was counted between two and nine times. CDR3 protein: CATSSLGGDEKLFF. The CDR3 DNA is TGTGCCACCAGCAGCCTCGGGGGCGATGAAAAACTGTTTTTT. V gene TRBV15 combines with J gene TRBJ1-4; D might be TRBD1 (6 bases). The V gene's germline CDR1 is LNHNV and CDR2 YYDKDF (reference sequence). This CDR3 region has 14 residues. Between the trimmed V and J ends, which lost 3 bases and 6 bases, there was a span of 11 bases.

This clonotype occurred a few times. The chain has TRBV20-1 and TRBJ2-1; 11 positions match TRBD2. The germline V gene encodes CDR1 DFQATT and CDR2 SNEGSKA (reference sequence). The V and J ends lost 1 base and 7 bases, in that order; junction bases with no gene match: 9. CDR3 length: 16 amino acids. Here the CDR3 DNA reads TGCAGTGCTAGAGGGGCAACTAGCGGGAGATTGAATGAGCAGTTCTTC. It is translated as CSARGATSGRLNEQFF.

This rearrangement joins TRBV5-1 to TRBJ2-1; the D is unclear. CDR3 length equals 14 residues. Germline V CDR1 and CDR2: SGHRS, YFSETQ. V was trimmed by 4 bases and J by 6 bases, leaving 14 bases between them. The CDR3 nucleotides read TGCGCCAGCAGCCCCGAGGCGGTCCGCAATGAGCAGTTCTTC. Protein product: CASSPEAVRNEQFF.

This clonotype was found a few times. The chain couples TRBV15 to TRBJ1-2; D remains unclear. The CDR3 is 13 residues long. The V and J ends lost 4 bases and 4 bases respectively, with 10 bases between them. The germline V gene has CDR1 LNHNV and CDR2 YYDKDF (reference sequence). Written as DNA, the CDR3 is TGTGCCACCAGCAACAGCTCTAGCTATGGCTACACCTTC. Amino acids: CATSNSSSYGYTF. Complete variable domain (other parts from reference TRBV15 and TRBJ1-2): DAMVIQNPRYQVTQFGKPVTLSCSQTLNHNVMYWYQQKSSQAPKLLFHYYDKDFNNEADTPDNFQSRRPNTSFCFLDIRSPGLGDTAMYLCATSNSSSYGYTFGSGTRLTVV.

The table lists this clonotype with many counts. The rearrangement joins TRBV7-2 to TRBJ2-1; a possible D gene is TRBD2 (5 bases). The ends were cut back, 0 bases at V and 6 bases at J, with 9 bases in the middle. The CDR3 runs 14 residues. Germline values: CDR1 SGHTA, CDR2 FQGNSA. The CDR3 bases are TGTGCCAGCAGCTTAGCGGGAGCCCTCAATGAGCAGTTCTTC. Translating it yields CASSLAGALNEQFF.

This sequence joins TRBV12-3 or TRBV12-4 and TRBJ1-5; no definite D call. The CDR3 is 15 amino acids. Trimming cost V 3 bases and J 3 bases, with 12 bases left between them. The CDR3 region is CASSFLSGVNQPQHF. The CDR3 DNA reads TGTGCCAGCAGTTTCTTGTCCGGCGTCAATCAGCCCCAGCATTTT.

The rearrangement links TRBV11-1 to TRBJ2-7, with D perhaps TRBD1 (5 bases). The CDR3 sequence is 18 residues long. V was pared by 5 bases and J by 1 base, with 24 bases between. CDR1 and CDR2 from the germline V gene are SGHAT and FQDESV (reference sequence). The chain's CDR3 is CASSPPPQGFSHSYEQYF. The CDR3 region has the DNA TGTGCCAGCAGCCCTCCTCCGCAGGGCTTTTCACATTCCTACGAGCAGTACTTC.

The V gene is TRBV28, the J gene TRBJ2-2, with a tentative D call TRBD2 (6 bases). V dropped 5 bases and J dropped 7 bases, with 11 bases sitting between them. The CDR3 is made up of 13 amino acids. Germline CDR1 is MDHEN and CDR2 is SYDVKM. The CDR3 spells CASSGGSVGELFF. The CDR3 DNA reads TGTGCCAGCAGTGGAGGGTCGGTCGGGGAGCTGTTTTTT.

The chain combines TRBV28 with TRBJ2-5; D is unresolved. The CDR3 consists of 15 residues. The germline V and J ends were trimmed by 7 bases and 5 bases, with 20 bases remaining between them. Per the germline V gene, CDR1 is MDHEN and CDR2 is SYDVKM. The CDR3 DNA sequence: TGTGCCAGCACCGTTCTTGGACGGTCCGTGGAGACCCAGTACTTC. It specifies CASTVLGRSVETQYF.

This clonotype appeared a few times. The V call is TRBV20-1, the J call TRBJ2-1, with 11 positions matching TRBD2. J was trimmed by 8 bases and V by 0 bases; bases with no gene match: 6. CDR1 and CDR2 from the germline V gene are DFQATT and SNEGSKA (reference sequence). The CDR3 loop spans 15 amino acids. The CDR3 loop is CSARDSGRAVDEQFF. The CDR3 DNA sequence: TGCAGTGCTAGAGATAGCGGGAGGGCCGTAGATGAGCAGTTCTTC.

Only a few counts were recorded for this clonotype. This chain links TRBV12-3 or TRBV12-4 with TRBJ1-5; D gene uncertain. V was trimmed by 6 bases and J by 5 bases, leaving 17 bases between them. The CDR3 loop spans 15 amino acids. CDR3 DNA: TGTGCCAGCAGCGATTGGAGGGAGATAGATCAGCCCCAGCATTTT. Protein product: CASSDWREIDQPQHF.

This chain links TRBV29-1 with TRBJ1-3; the D gene is possibly TRBD1 (6 bases). Germline lookup yields CDR1 SQVTM and CDR2 ANQGSEA. CDR3 length: 13 amino acids. Trimming pared 7 bases from V and 4 bases from J, leaving 14 bases between. Here the CDR3 reads CSGRGAQGNTIYF. CDR3 in DNA: TGCAGCGGAAGGGGGGCGCAAGGAAACACCATATATTTT.

This clonotype was picked up many times. The J gene is TRBJ1-6, the V gene TRBV9, with D uncertain. V was trimmed by 3 bases and J by 10 bases, leaving 11 bases between them. CDR1 SGDLS and CDR2 YYNGEE come from the germline V gene. The CDR3 consists of 13 residues. The CDR3 sequence is CASSAEADSPLHF. CDR3 nucleotides: TGTGCCAGCAGCGCAGAGGCAGACTCACCCCTCCACTTT.

This clonotype has a handful of counts. The chain is built from TRBV4-3 and TRBJ1-2; D might be TRBD1 (6 bases). V dropped 0 bases and J dropped 5 bases, with 19 bases sitting between them. Germline CDR1 reads LGHNA; CDR2 reads YSLEER. The CDR3 extends over 17 amino acids. CDR3 loop: CASSQDPMEGGTYGYTF. The CDR3 nucleotides read TGCGCCAGCAGCCAAGACCCTATGGAGGGGGGGACTTATGGCTACACCTTC.

This chain uses TRBV7-2 with TRBJ2-1; D gene ambiguous. The CDR3 consists of 15 residues. From germline, CDR1 is SGHTA and CDR2 FQGNSA. V lost 5 bases, J lost 2 bases, and 13 bases lay in between. The CDR3 DNA reads as TGTGCCAGCAGCCCCAGGAGCGTCACCTACAATGAGCAGTTCTTC. This sequence encodes CASSPRSVTYNEQFF.

This clonotype was seen a few times. The chain employs TRBV4-1 and TRBJ2-5; D is perhaps TRBD1 (6 bases). The CDR3 covers 15 residues. The ends were cut back, 3 bases at V and 1 base at J, with 12 bases in the middle. Germline lookup yields CDR1 MGHRA and CDR2 YSYEKL. CDR3 protein: CASSHSGVPQETQYF. The CDR3 nucleotides read TGCGCCAGCAGCCACTCAGGGGTTCCCCAAGAGACCCAGTACTTC.

This clonotype showed up just a few times. J is TRBJ1-1 and V is TRBV5-1; perhaps TRBD1 as D (6 bases). This CDR3 has 15 amino acids. CDR1 SGHRS and CDR2 YFSETQ come from the germline V gene. Trimming removed 0 bases from V and 5 bases from J, with 14 bases in between. This chain's CDR3 is CASSLVAGARTEAFF. The CDR3 region has the DNA TGCGCCAGCAGCTTGGTAGCAGGGGCGAGGACTGAAGCTTTCTTT.

This chain joins TRBV4-1 and TRBJ2-4; maybe TRBD2 (5 bases). Germline V CDR1 and CDR2: MGHRA, YSYEKL. V lost 1 base and J 8 bases, leaving 9 bases between the germline ends. This CDR3 contains 13 residues. CDR3 amino acids: CASSQVEEDIQYF. CDR3 nucleotides: TGCGCCAGCAGCCAAGTGGAGGAAGACATTCAGTACTTC.